The present TCR beta chain was sequenced within a study of blood T cells in healthy people across ages. This clonotype was counted only a few times. Its matching antigen is unknown. Donation came from healthy Caucasian individuals in Russia who were aged about 6 to 95. For the second PCR, which ran for about 7 to 11 cycles, a sample-barcoded 5' primer and a J-beta primer mix were used. TCRdb reprocessed the 5' RACE reads with MiXCR, giving one entry per CDR3 protein. This sample has 800,000 to 1,000,000 distinct CDR3 sequences, with about 48% found just once. The V end was cut by 0 bases, the J end by 1 base, with 10 bases between. The CDR3 is 15 residues long. Germline assignment: CDR1 SGDLS and CDR2 YYNGEE. Findings of the study overall: Correlation between TCR beta diversity and naive T cell percentage was strong. With age, beta diversity per million T cells declined roughly linearly, significantly by about 37.

V is TRBV9 and J is TRBJ1-1, with D possibly TRBD1 on 5 matching bases. The sample comprised blood. This sequence originates from a man younger than 40 in good health. CDR3 residues: CASSVDAGTNTEAFF. The CDR3 DNA reads as TGTGCCAGCAGCGTAGACGCAGGGACGAACACTGAAGCTTTCTTT.